The 32 T cell receptor beta chains reported below all come from one sample, sequenced in a study of blood T cell repertoires in COVID-19. Sequencing was performed with immunoSEQ multiplex PCR; in TCRdb, only in-frame clones are kept and a portion is missing. This sample yields some 170,000 clones, of which 77% are seen a single time; about 3% belongs to the top ten. Sequenced material: peripheral blood. Every receptor here comes from a man between 65 and 85 years old with acute or convalescent COVID-19.

V and J are TRBV4-1 and TRBJ2-7, with D maybe TRBD1 (6 bases). This CDR3 is built from 14 residues. Trimming cost V 0 bases and J 3 bases, with 9 bases left between them. Germline V gives CDR1 MGHRA, CDR2 YSYEKL. CDR3 loop: CASSQETGDYEQYF. The DNA for the CDR3 is TGCGCCAGCAGCCAAGAGACAGGAGACTACGAGCAGTACTTC.

This rearrangement joins TRBV2 to TRBJ1-3; D unresolved. This CDR3 has 15 amino acids. V dropped 5 bases and J dropped 0 bases, with 11 bases sitting between them. Germline loops: CDR1 SNHLY, CDR2 FYNNEI. DNA for the CDR3: TGTGCCAGCAGTACCCAGTTGATCTCTGGAAACACCATATATTTT. Encoded protein: CASSTQLISGNTIYF. The variable domain in full, with the rest retrieved from reference TRBV2 and TRBJ1-3, is EPEVTQTPSHQVTQMGQEVILRCVPISNHLYFYWYRQILGQKVEFLVSFYNNEISEKSEIFDDQFSVERPDGSNFTLKIRSTKLEDSAMYFCASSTQLISGNTIYFGEGSWLTVV.

The V call is TRBV7-6, the J call TRBJ1-3; 7 bases fit TRBD1. The CDR3 has 17 amino acids. V dropped 5 bases and J dropped 0; count of bases not matched to a gene: 10. Germline CDR1 is SGHVS and CDR2 is FNYEAQ. CDR3 loop: CASSQRDSLFSGNTIYF. CDR3 in DNA: TGTGCCAGCAGCCAACGGGACAGTCTTTTCTCTGGAAACACCATATATTTT.

V gene TRBV6-1 combines with J gene TRBJ1-5; D is uncertain. V was trimmed by 1 base and J by 5 bases, leaving 6 bases between them. Germline values: CDR1 MNHNS, CDR2 SASEGT. The CDR3 consists of 13 residues. CDR3 sequence: CASSEDGDQPQHF. The CDR3 coding sequence is TGTGCCAGCAGTGAAGACGGGGATCAGCCCCAGCATTTT.

The chain recombines TRBV2 with TRBJ1-3; no clear D. Deletions cut 8 bases from V and 1 base from J, with 9 bases between. The CDR3 has 13 amino acids. Per the germline V gene, CDR1 is SNHLY and CDR2 is FYNNEI. CDR3 residues: CASGGLSGNTIYF. The CDR3 DNA follows: TGTGCCAGCGGCGGGCTATCTGGAAACACCATATATTTT.

In DNA form, the CDR3 reads TGTGCCAGCTCACCAAGGACAGGGGGCGCTGGCTATGGCTACACCTTC. Its protein is CASSPRTGGAGYGYTF. The chain carries TRBV18 and TRBJ1-2, with TRBD1 matching over 11 bases. Germline V lookup: CDR1 KGHSH, CDR2 LQKENI. The CDR3 contains 16 residues. V was clipped by 2 bases and J by 4 bases; unmatched bases: 6.

The chain joins TRBV30 to TRBJ2-7, with D possibly being TRBD1 (5 bases). This CDR3 spans 11 amino acids. Germline CDR1 GTSNPN, CDR2 SVGIG (reference sequence). The CDR3 region has the DNA TGTGCTGCGATGACAGCCTACGAGCAGTACTTC. This sequence encodes CAAMTAYEQYF. Using reference TRBV30 and TRBJ2-7 for the parts outside the CDR3, the full variable domain is SQTIHQWPATLVQPVGSPLSLECTVEGTSNPNLYWYRQAAGRGLQLLFYSVGIGQISSEVPQNLSASRPQDRQFILSSKKLLLSDSGFYLCAAMTAYEQYFGPGTRLTVT.

J is TRBJ2-2 and V is TRBV28; 7 bases are a match to TRBD1. The CDR3 runs 15 residues. The germline V gene has CDR1 MDHEN and CDR2 SYDVKM. J was trimmed by 6 bases and V by 6 bases; bases with no gene match: 10. CDR3 sequence reads: CASRPWDRPPGELFF. CDR3 sequence (DNA): TGTGCCAGCAGGCCGTGGGACAGACCCCCCGGGGAGCTGTTTTTT.

The gene calls are TRBV5-8 and TRBJ1-5, with unresolved D. The V and J ends lost 0 bases and 3 bases respectively, with 4 bases between them. This CDR3 contains 13 residues. Germline CDR1 SGHTS, CDR2 YDEGEE. CDR3 bases: TGTGCCAGCAGCTTGGACTACAATCAGCCCCAGCATTTT. Translation gives CASSLDYNQPQHF. The complete variable domain, with remaining parts taken from reference TRBV5-8 and TRBJ1-5, reads EAGVTQSPTHLIKTRGQQATLRCSPISGHTSVYWYQQALGLGLQFLLWYDEGEERNRGNFPPRFSGRQFPNYSSELNVNALELEDSALYLCASSLDYNQPQHFGDGTRLSIL.

The chain has TRBV19 and TRBJ2-1; D is unclear. This CDR3 has 14 residues. Per the germline V gene, CDR1 is LNHDA and CDR2 is SQIVND (reference sequence). Trimming shortened V by 10 bases and J by 0 bases, and 13 bases separated the two germline ends. The CDR3 reads CATTSYYSYNEQFF. The CDR3 DNA sequence: TGTGCCACCACCTCCTACTACTCCTACAATGAGCAGTTCTTC.

The chain carries TRBV6-6 and TRBJ1-1; 7 positions match TRBD1. The CDR3 is 14 residues long. Unmatched junction bases numbered 6, after V lost 7 bases and J lost 1 base. The germline V gene encodes CDR1 MNHNY and CDR2 SVGAGI (reference sequence). CDR3 bases: TGTGCCAGCACCCAGACAGGGAAGAACACTGAAGCTTTCTTT. Its translation: CASTQTGKNTEAFF.

V gene TRBV5-6 combines with J gene TRBJ2-3, with 11 bases lining up with TRBD2. The CDR3 is made up of 16 amino acids. Germline CDR1 and CDR2: SGHDT and YYEEEE. V shed 0 bases, J shed 3 bases, and the junction held 3 bases outside the gene matches. The DNA for the CDR3 is TGTGCCAGCAGCTTGGTTGGGACTAGCGGTACAGATACGCAGTATTTT. Protein product: CASSLVGTSGTDTQYF.

The count of this clone is one. The V gene is TRBV7-3, the J gene TRBJ2-3; 8 bases fit TRBD1. Trimming removed 5 bases from V and 1 base from J; junction bases left unmatched: 5. This CDR3 is built from 15 residues. CDR1 and CDR2 from the germline V gene are SGHTA and FQGTGA. CDR3 nucleotides: TGTGCCAGCAGCCCCGACAGGGGACGCACAGATACGCAGTATTTT. Its protein product is CASSPDRGRTDTQYF.

The rearrangement links TRBV28 to TRBJ2-1; TRBD2 matches at 8 bases. CDR1 and CDR2 from the germline V gene are MDHEN and SYDVKM. The CDR3 is 16 residues long. The V and J ends lost 6 bases and 1 base, in that order; junction bases with no gene match: 8. In DNA, the CDR3 is TGTGCCAGCAGACCCGGACTAGCCCGGTCCTACAATGAGCAGTTCTTC. This translates into CASRPGLARSYNEQFF. Full variable domain (outside the CDR3, taken from reference TRBV28 and TRBJ2-1): DVKVTQSSRYLVKRTGEKVFLECVQDMDHENMFWYRQDPGLGLRLIYFSYDVKMKEKGDIPEGYSVSREKKERFSLILESASTNQTSMYLCASRPGLARSYNEQFFGPGTRLTVL.

V and J are TRBV27 and TRBJ2-3; 10 bases are shared with TRBD2. V shed 4 bases, J shed 0 bases, and the junction held 10 bases outside the gene matches. Germline V lookup: CDR1 MNHEY, CDR2 SMNVEV (reference sequence). This CDR3 comprises 18 residues. The CDR3 nucleotides are TGTGCCAGCAGTTCAAGAGCGGGGGGGACCTCTAGCACAGATACGCAGTATTTT. Amino acids: CASSSRAGGTSSTDTQYF.

The V and J genes are TRBV9 and TRBJ2-5; weak D call: TRBD2 (7 bases). Germline V gives CDR1 SGDLS, CDR2 YYNGEE. V dropped 1 base and J dropped 5 bases, with 24 bases sitting between them. CDR3 length equals 18 residues. For the CDR3, the DNA is TGTGCCAGCAGCGTATCCAAGGGATCGGGGGGCGTGGGGGAGACCCAGTACTTC. This translates into CASSVSKGSGGVGETQYF.

The genes are TRBV4-1 and TRBJ1-2; the D is unclear. V was shortened by 0 bases and J by 3 bases, with 11 bases between the two germline ends. The CDR3 is made up of 15 amino acids. Germline V lookup: CDR1 MGHRA, CDR2 YSYEKL. The CDR3 coding sequence is TGCGCCAGCAGCCAAGAGCGGGCATTGGACTATGGCTACACCTTC. It yields the protein CASSQERALDYGYTF.

The chain recombines TRBV3-1 (or the pseudogene TRBV3-2) with TRBJ1-6, with a tentative D call TRBD1 (5 bases). V dropped 2 bases and J dropped 10 bases, with 12 bases sitting between them. Germline CDR1 LGHDT, CDR2 YNNKEL (reference sequence). The CDR3 loop spans 14 amino acids. The CDR3 region has the DNA TGTGCCAGCAGCCAATCGGACATTTACTCACCCCTCCACTTT. This translates into CASSQSDIYSPLHF.

The gene calls are TRBV18 and TRBJ1-1; D remains ambiguous. The ends were cut back, 5 bases at V and 1 base at J, with 8 bases in the middle. This CDR3 comprises 13 residues. CDR1 and CDR2 from the germline V gene are KGHSH and LQKENI. CDR3 residues: CASSSRENTEAFF. The CDR3 DNA is TGTGCCAGCTCATCACGAGAGAACACTGAAGCTTTCTTT.

This clone was recorded once. CDR3 sequence (DNA): TGTGCCAGCAGCTTAGATAGTCGACAGGGGAGGGCCGGGGAGCTGTTTTTT. Translation: CASSLDSRQGRAGELFF. V usage is TRBV11-2 and J usage is TRBJ2-2, with a possible D match to TRBD1 (8 bases). CDR1 and CDR2 (germline): SGHAT, FQNNGV. Trimming took 0 bases from V and 6 from J, leaving 17 bases between them. This CDR3 region has 17 residues.

The rearrangement joins TRBV18 to TRBJ1-5; no definite D call. CDR3 size: 16 residues. Trimming stripped 3 bases from V and 1 base from J, with 13 bases between. CDR1 KGHSH and CDR2 LQKENI come from the germline V gene. CDR3 sequence (DNA): TGTGCCAGCTCACCCCAGGCCCCAAGGAGCAATCAGCCCCAGCATTTT. It encodes CASSPQAPRSNQPQHF.

This clone appeared a few times. The chain carries TRBV3-1 (or the pseudogene TRBV3-2) and TRBJ1-1, with D possibly being TRBD1 (5 bases). Looked up from germline, CDR1 is LGHDT and CDR2 is YNNKEL (reference sequence). The CDR3 runs to 15 residues. Trimming removed 4 bases from V and 2 bases from J, with 14 bases in between. CDR3 residues: CASSPTREGNTEAFF. CDR3 DNA sequence: TGTGCCAGCAGCCCGACCAGGGAGGGAAACACTGAAGCTTTCTTT.

V gene TRBV10-3 combines with J gene TRBJ2-2, with 11 bases that match TRBD2. The ends lost 6 bases at V and 3 bases at J; junction bases unmatched: 6. Per germline, CDR1 ENHRY and CDR2 SYGVKD. The CDR3 runs 16 residues. CDR3 nucleotide sequence: TGTGCCATCAGCCCTAGCGGGGGGCCCCACACCGGGGAGCTGTTTTTT. It specifies CAISPSGGPHTGELFF.

This chain links TRBV28 with TRBJ2-7; D gene unclear. Trimming removed 6 bases from V and 3 bases from J, with 15 bases in between. This CDR3 region has 14 residues. CDR1 and CDR2 (germline): MDHEN, SYDVKM. CDR3 amino acids: CASRPDQEVYEQYF. CDR3 coding DNA: TGTGCCAGCAGGCCCGACCAGGAAGTCTACGAGCAGTACTTC.

CDR3 sequence reads: CASSYMRATEAFF. The CDR3 nucleotides read TGTGCCAGCAGTTATATGAGGGCCACTGAAGCTTTCTTT. V and J are TRBV6-2 or TRBV6-3 and TRBJ1-1; D not certain. There are 13 residues in the CDR3. The V gene's germline CDR1 is MNHEY and CDR2 SVGEGT. The V and J ends lost 3 bases and 4 bases respectively, with 9 bases between them.

The chain employs TRBV6-6 and TRBJ2-3, with 11 bases that match TRBD2. Germline trimming cut 5 bases from V and 1 base from J; bases unmatched to any gene: 5. Per germline, CDR1 MNHNY and CDR2 SVGAGI (reference sequence). This CDR3 has 16 residues. CDR3: CASSRLAGGGTDTQYF. DNA of the CDR3: TGTGCCAGCAGTCGGCTAGCGGGAGGCGGCACAGATACGCAGTATTTT.

The chain joins TRBV6-1 to TRBJ2-7; 11 bases are shared with TRBD2. The J segment lost 6 bases and the V segment lost 2 bases, leaving 3 bases of the junction unmatched. The CDR3 totals 14 residues. Germline V gives CDR1 MNHNS, CDR2 SASEGT. Written as DNA, the CDR3 is TGTGCCAGCAGTGAACTAGCGGGGGGTTTCGAGCAGTACTTC. Protein product: CASSELAGGFEQYF.

The V call is TRBV24-1, the J call TRBJ2-3, with D possibly TRBD1 on 7 matching bases. Looked up from germline, CDR1 is KGHDR and CDR2 is SFDVKD. This CDR3 region has 14 residues. Trimming took 4 bases from V and 11 from J, leaving 18 bases between them. The CDR3 sequence: CATSEGGQPSLQYF. The CDR3 coding sequence is TGTGCCACCAGTGAGGGGGGACAGCCTTCCTTGCAGTATTTT.

This clone was found once. This sequence joins TRBV29-1 and TRBJ1-1, with a possible D match to TRBD1 (5 bases). V gave up 7 bases and J gave up 2 bases, with 17 bases separating them. Germline V lookup: CDR1 SQVTM, CDR2 ANQGSEA. CDR3 size: 14 residues. The CDR3 sequence: CSARTQTDNTEAFF. In DNA form, the CDR3 reads TGCAGCGCCCGGACCCAGACAGACAACACTGAAGCTTTCTTT.

This chain joins TRBV15 and TRBJ1-4; D uncertain. The CDR3 is 13 residues long. The germline gives CDR1 LNHNV, CDR2 YYDKDF (reference sequence). Trimming took 0 bases from V and 5 from J, leaving 4 bases between them. The CDR3 DNA sequence: TGTGCCACCAGCAGAGACCAAAATGAAAAACTGTTTTTT. It translates to CATSRDQNEKLFF.

In its sample, this clone was seen once. V gene TRBV7-9 combines with J gene TRBJ2-2; D unresolved. The CDR3 spans 16 residues. V gave up 0 bases and J gave up 2 bases, with 10 bases separating them. Per germline, CDR1 SEHNR and CDR2 FQNEAQ (reference sequence). The chain's CDR3 is CASSLAGLENTGELFF. DNA for the CDR3: TGTGCCAGCAGCTTAGCGGGTCTAGAAAACACCGGGGAGCTGTTTTTT. Supplemented by reference TRBV7-9 and TRBJ2-2, the full variable domain reads DTGVSQNPRHKITKRGQNVTFRCDPISEHNRLYWYRQTLGQGPEFLTYFQNEAQLEKSRLLSDRFSAERPKGSFSTLEIQRTEQGDSAMYLCASSLAGLENTGELFFGEGSRLTVL.

This chain joins TRBV7-9 and TRBJ2-7, with 7 bases aligning to TRBD1. The junction had 13 bases not matched to a gene; V was cut back by 5 bases and J by 0 bases. Germline CDR1 reads SEHNR; CDR2 reads FQNEAQ (reference sequence). The CDR3 is 17 residues long. The CDR3, as DNA: TGTGCCAGCAGCCAAGGGGGCCGACAGGGTAGCTCCTACGAGCAGTACTTC. Residues: CASSQGGRQGSSYEQYF.